These 19 T cell receptor beta chains came from one sample sequenced in a study of shared clonotypes between healthy human individuals. Measured with immunoSEQ multiplex PCR; TCRdb has only the in-frame clones, and not every one. Of more than 1,200,000 clones in the sample, just under 99% are singletons; the top ten hold 0.36%. Input material: naive CD4+ T cells sorted from blood. Indicated subset: CD45RA+ positively selected. All receptors derive from a man aged 25 to 40 in good health.

V gene TRBV30 combines with J gene TRBJ2-1, with 10 bases that match TRBD2. The V segment lost 0 bases and the J segment 3 bases; nucleotides outside the gene matches: 8. The germline CDR1 and CDR2 sequences are GTSNPN and SVGIG (reference sequence). The CDR3 has 17 amino acids. The CDR3 protein is CAWSVQAGGPVYNEQFF. The CDR3 region has the DNA TGTGCCTGGAGTGTACAAGCGGGAGGGCCCGTCTACAATGAGCAGTTCTTC.

The rearrangement joins TRBV4-2 to TRBJ2-3; D is perhaps TRBD1 or TRBD2 (5 bases each). Germline assignment: CDR1 LGHNA and CDR2 YNFKEQ. The CDR3 is 16 residues long. Trimming removed 4 bases at V and 0 bases at J, with 14 bases between. DNA of the CDR3: TGTGCCAGCAGCCCCGGGACGGCCTCTAGCACAGATACGCAGTATTTT. Its translation is CASSPGTASSTDTQYF.

V usage is TRBV25-1 and J usage is TRBJ2-2, with 7 nucleotides matching TRBD1. V lost 6 bases to trimming and J lost 0 bases; unmatched junction nucleotides: 7. This CDR3 spans 16 amino acids. CDR1 and CDR2 from the germline V gene are MGHDK and SYGVNS. The CDR3 coding sequence is TGTGCCAGCAGCGTAACCGGGACAGCGAACACCGGGGAGCTGTTTTTT. Translated, it gives CASSVTGTANTGELFF.

V is TRBV7-9 and J is TRBJ2-5, with no clear D. Germline CDR1 reads SEHNR; CDR2 reads FQNEAQ (reference sequence). The germline V and J ends were trimmed by 5 bases and 2 bases, with 12 bases remaining between them. There are 14 residues in the CDR3. DNA of the CDR3: TGTGCCAGCAGCCATGACCGATTACAAGAGACCCAGTACTTC. Its translation: CASSHDRLQETQYF.

As DNA, the CDR3 is TGTGCCAGCAGCTTGGCGGGGAGAACCCAGTACTTC. This sequence encodes CASSLAGRTQYF. The chain recombines TRBV5-6 with TRBJ2-5; possible D gene TRBD2, 5 bases. Germline V gene data show CDR1 as SGHDT and CDR2 as YYEEEE. The V end lost 0 bases, the J end lost 8 bases, and 8 bases lay between the germline ends. The CDR3 consists of 12 residues.

The count of this clone is one. V and J are TRBV27 and TRBJ2-1, with TRBD2 matching over 7 bases. This CDR3 is built from 15 residues. CDR1 MNHEY and CDR2 SMNVEV come from the germline V gene (reference sequence). After removal of 3 bases from V and 2 bases from J, the junction contained 4 bases not matched to a gene. The CDR3 sequence: CASSFSREPYNEQFF. For the CDR3, the DNA is TGTGCCAGCAGTTTTTCGCGGGAGCCCTACAATGAGCAGTTCTTC.

To note about this clone: This sample includes further DNA sequences coding for the same CDR3. The CDR3 DNA sequence: TGTGCCAGCAGCCTCACGGAGACCCAGTACTTC. Its translation: CASSLTETQYF. This chain uses TRBV7-9 with TRBJ2-5; D remains ambiguous. Germline V gene sequence: CDR1 SEHNR, CDR2 FQNEAQ (reference sequence). The CDR3 runs 11 residues. The V gene lost 5 bases and the J gene lost 5 bases, with 6 bases spanning the gap.

The V and J genes are TRBV5-8 and TRBJ1-5; D uncertain. V lost 0 bases to trimming and J lost 2 bases, with 6 bases between them. Germline V CDR1 and CDR2: SGHTS, YDEGEE. The CDR3 contains 14 residues. CDR3 loop: CASSLVGGNQPQHF. CDR3 coding DNA: TGTGCCAGCAGCTTGGTTGGGGGCAATCAGCCCCAGCATTTT.

V gene TRBV7-9 combines with J gene TRBJ2-2, with D tentatively TRBD1 or TRBD2 (5 bases each). From germline, CDR1 is SEHNR and CDR2 FQNEAQ (reference sequence). The length of the CDR3 is 19 residues. V dropped 8 bases and J dropped 0 bases, with 25 bases sitting between them. CDR3 nucleotides: TGTGCCAGCTACACAACTGGCCGGGGACGGCCGACGAACACCGGGGAGCTGTTTTTT. This sequence encodes CASYTTGRGRPTNTGELFF.

The chain employs TRBV6-6 and TRBJ1-1; 9 nucleotides match TRBD1. The CDR3 loop spans 14 amino acids. CDR1 is MNHNY and CDR2 is SVGAGI in the germline V gene (reference sequence). V lost 2 bases, J lost 10 bases, and 8 bases stayed unmatched. CDR3 residues: CASSYGTGYWVAFF. The CDR3 DNA sequence: TGTGCCAGCAGTTACGGGACAGGGTATTGGGTAGCTTTCTTT.

The rearrangement uses TRBV5-1 and TRBJ2-5; 8 nucleotides agree with TRBD1. Germline V gene lookup returns CDR1 SGHRS and CDR2 YFSETQ. V dropped 0 bases and J dropped 5; count of bases not matched to a gene: 9. The CDR3 is 16 amino acids. CDR3 sequence: CASSLGAGGSLETQYF. The CDR3 nucleotides are TGCGCCAGCAGCTTGGGTGCAGGGGGCAGTCTGGAGACCCAGTACTTC.

This chain links TRBV7-8 with TRBJ2-1; D is perhaps TRBD2 (6 bases). This CDR3 contains 16 residues. V was pared by 5 bases and J by 3 bases, with 17 bases between. Germline-derived CDR1 and CDR2 are SGHVS and FQNEAQ. The DNA of the CDR3 is TGTGCCAGCAGCCGTCCCCCTGTAGCGGACTACAATGAGCAGTTCTTC. Translating gives CASSRPPVADYNEQFF.

The chain joins TRBV25-1 to TRBJ2-3, with a weak D call TRBD2 (5 bases). Trimming shortened V by 1 base and J by 3 bases, and 11 bases separated the two germline ends. The CDR3 is 15 amino acids. Per the germline V gene, CDR1 is MGHDK and CDR2 is SYGVNS. This chain's CDR3 is CASSESRTGTDTQYF. The CDR3 nucleotides are TGTGCCAGCAGTGAATCCCGGACTGGAACAGATACGCAGTATTTT.

The chain employs TRBV7-2 and TRBJ2-7; TRBD1 matches at 8 bases. The length of the CDR3 is 14 residues. Looked up from germline, CDR1 is SGHTA and CDR2 is FQGNSA. V lost 2 bases to trimming and J lost 3 bases; unmatched junction nucleotides: 3. CDR3: CASSLPGGVYEQYF. The CDR3 nucleotides read TGTGCCAGCAGCTTACCAGGGGGCGTCTACGAGCAGTACTTC.

This clone is a singleton in its sample. The chain recombines TRBV11-2 with TRBJ2-2; D is uncertain. The ends were cut back, 5 bases at V and 5 bases at J, with 12 bases in the middle. The germline gives CDR1 SGHAT, CDR2 FQNNGV. The CDR3 is 14 amino acids. CDR3 in amino acids: CASSPNPETGELFF. In DNA, the CDR3 is TGTGCCAGCAGCCCGAATCCAGAAACCGGGGAGCTGTTTTTT. The full variable domain, completed using reference TRBV11-2 and TRBJ2-2, is EAGVAQSPRYKIIEKRQSVAFWCNPISGHATLYWYQQILGQGPKLLIQFQNNGVVDDSQLPKDRFSAERLKGVDSTLKIQPAKLEDSAVYLCASSPNPETGELFFGEGSRLTVL.

The chain is built from TRBV29-1 and TRBJ1-1; D gene ambiguous. Trimming stripped 3 bases from V and 6 bases from J, with 17 bases between. Germline-derived CDR1 and CDR2 are SQVTM and ANQGSEA. The CDR3 extends over 14 amino acids. CDR3 in DNA: TGCAGCGTTGATAATCGGGGAGGTCCCGCTGAAGCTTTCTTT. This encodes CSVDNRGGPAEAFF.

In this sample, this clone turned up once. The rearrangement uses TRBV5-4 and TRBJ2-1; 7 bases map to TRBD2. The CDR3 totals 14 residues. J lost 5 bases, V lost 5 bases, and 7 bases had no gene match. The germline CDR1 and CDR2 sequences are SGHNT and YYREEE (reference sequence). The chain's CDR3 is CASRLLATDNEQFF. For the CDR3, the DNA is TGTGCCAGCAGGCTACTAGCGACCGACAATGAGCAGTTCTTC.

The genes are TRBV7-9 and TRBJ2-3; D possibly corresponds to TRBD2 (5 bases). V was clipped by 5 bases and J by 3 bases, with 15 bases between them. The CDR3 length is 15 residues. Germline V gene lookup returns CDR1 SEHNR and CDR2 FQNEAQ (reference sequence). This chain's CDR3 is CASSRKGSETDTQYF. CDR3 nucleotides: TGTGCCAGCAGCCGGAAGGGTAGCGAAACAGATACGCAGTATTTT.

The V gene is TRBV4-3, the J gene TRBJ2-7; no firm D call. The CDR3 is 13 residues long. V lost 0 bases and J 9 bases, leaving 12 bases between the germline ends. Germline V gene data show CDR1 as LGHNA and CDR2 as YSLEER. The CDR3 sequence: CASSQDAMRRQYF. CDR3 coding DNA: TGCGCCAGCAGCCAAGACGCAATGAGGCGGCAGTACTTC.